The 19 T cell receptor beta chains listed next were all sequenced from one sample in a study of control samples from healthy donors and cancer patients. TCRdb's table, derived via immunoSEQ multiplex PCR, lists solely in-frame clones and lacks some. The sample lists around 90,000 clones, roughly nine tenths seen once, with under 25% in the top ten. Sequences were obtained from blood. The origin of the receptors is a man younger than 40 in good health.

The chain uses TRBV5-1 and TRBJ1-2; 7 positions match TRBD1. CDR3 length: 15 residues. Losses at the gene ends were 1 base for V and 4 bases for J; bases not matched to a gene: 7. Germline V lookup: CDR1 SGHRS, CDR2 YFSETQ. The CDR3 is CASSLSGTDFYGYTF. The DNA of the CDR3 is TGCGCCAGCAGCTTGTCCGGGACAGATTTCTATGGCTACACCTTC.

V and J are TRBV5-1 and TRBJ2-1, with 7 bases fitting TRBD2. CDR3 length equals 15 residues. CDR1 is SGHRS and CDR2 is YFSETQ in the germline V gene. Losses at the gene ends were 1 base for V and 2 bases for J; bases not matched to a gene: 3. The CDR3 sequence is CASSLLGGAYNEQFF. The CDR3 DNA reads TGCGCCAGCAGCTTGCTTGGGGGGGCCTACAATGAGCAGTTCTTC.

This clone appeared a single time. This sequence joins TRBV6-5 and TRBJ1-4, with 9 positions matching TRBD1. The V gene's germline CDR1 is MNHEY and CDR2 SVGAGI. V shed 7 bases and J 6 bases; nucleotides not matched to a gene: 6. The CDR3 consists of 14 residues. The CDR3 loop is CASTPTGGDEKLFF. In nucleotides, the CDR3 is TGTGCCAGCACCCCGACAGGGGGAGATGAAAAACTGTTTTTT.

With regard to this clone: Other nucleotide sequences in the sample specify the same CDR3. The J gene is TRBJ1-1, the V gene TRBV6-5, with D unclear. The V and J ends lost 0 bases and 3 bases respectively, with 5 bases between them. The V gene's germline CDR1 is MNHEY and CDR2 SVGAGI. CDR3 length equals 13 residues. The CDR3 DNA is TGTGCCAGCAGTTACTCTAGGGACACTGAAGCTTTCTTT. It codes for CASSYSRDTEAFF.

This chain connects TRBV18 to TRBJ1-2; 9 bases map to TRBD1. CDR1 and CDR2 from the germline V gene are KGHSH and LQKENI. Trimming took 3 bases from V and 8 from J; bases not matched to a gene: 7. The CDR3 loop spans 14 amino acids. The CDR3 DNA sequence: TGTGCCAGCTCACCTTCACAGGGGGCAGAGGGCTACACCTTC. Translated, it gives CASSPSQGAEGYTF.

This clone was seen only once. The rearrangement joins TRBV5-1 to TRBJ1-1, with D hard to call. V lost 0 bases and J 1 base, leaving 10 bases between the germline ends. The germline CDR1 and CDR2 sequences are SGHRS and YFSETQ. This CDR3 contains 15 residues. The CDR3 loop reads CASSLVVGSNTEAFF. Here the CDR3 DNA reads TGCGCCAGCAGCTTGGTCGTCGGCTCGAACACTGAAGCTTTCTTT.

V gene TRBV6-5 combines with J gene TRBJ2-7; a possible D gene is TRBD2 (5 bases). Germline loops: CDR1 MNHEY, CDR2 SVGAGI. The length of the CDR3 is 13 residues. Trimming stripped 4 bases from V and 3 bases from J, with 10 bases between. Here the CDR3 DNA reads TGTGCCAGCAGTTCCCCGGGAAACTACGAGCAGTACTTC. It is translated as CASSSPGNYEQYF.

This sequence joins TRBV10-3 and TRBJ2-5; either TRBD1 or TRBD2 may fit D (5 bases each). The length of the CDR3 is 16 residues. V gave up 0 bases and J gave up 4 bases, with 15 bases separating them. Germline CDR1 is ENHRY and CDR2 is SYGVKD. DNA for the CDR3: TGTGCCATCAGTGAGTCGGAGGCCAGGGAAGGAGAGACCCAGTACTTC. The encoded protein is CAISESEAREGETQYF.

The gene calls are TRBV30 and TRBJ1-1; weak D call: TRBD1 (6 bases). Looked up from germline, CDR1 is GTSNPN and CDR2 is SVGIG (reference sequence). The CDR3 sequence is 12 residues long. The germline V and J ends were trimmed by 8 bases and 1 base, with 11 bases remaining between them. CDR3 DNA sequence: TGTGCCCGTTCACAGGGGAACACTGAAGCTTTCTTT. Its translation: CARSQGNTEAFF.

The rearrangement links TRBV5-4 to TRBJ1-1; D ambiguous. The germline V and J ends were trimmed by 3 bases and 3 bases, with 9 bases remaining between them. This CDR3 region has 13 residues. Looked up from germline, CDR1 is SGHNT and CDR2 is YYREEE (reference sequence). CDR3 sequence (DNA): TGTGCCAGCAGCTGGCTGGAGGACACTGAAGCTTTCTTT. It is translated as CASSWLEDTEAFF.

The chain has TRBV5-1 and TRBJ2-1, with 9 bases fitting TRBD2. Germline-derived CDR1 and CDR2 are SGHRS and YFSETQ. Trimming at V came to 1 base and at J to 0 bases, leaving 2 bases not matched to a gene. This CDR3 is built from 16 residues. The CDR3 DNA sequence: TGCGCCAGCAGCTTGCCTAGCGGGGTCTCCTACAATGAGCAGTTCTTC. Protein product: CASSLPSGVSYNEQFF.

This chain joins TRBV12-5 and TRBJ1-3, with D possibly TRBD1 on 5 matching bases. CDR3 length: 15 residues. Trimming shortened V by 5 bases and J by 4 bases, and 15 bases separated the two germline ends. Germline lookup yields CDR1 LGHNT and CDR2 FRNRAP. DNA for the CDR3: TGTGCTAGTGGTAGCACAGGCAAACCAGGAAACACCATATATTTT. Translating gives CASGSTGKPGNTIYF.

The CDR3 loop is CASSYSWTGGSYEQYF. Written as DNA, the CDR3 is TGTGCCAGCAGTTACTCTTGGACAGGGGGCTCCTACGAGCAGTACTTC. This chain links TRBV6-5 with TRBJ2-7, with TRBD1 matching over 10 bases. The V segment lost 0 bases and the J segment 0 bases; nucleotides outside the gene matches: 2. The germline V gene has CDR1 MNHEY and CDR2 SVGAGI. The CDR3 totals 16 residues.

This clone has only one observation. This chain's CDR3 is CASSLEIRNYGYTF. DNA of the CDR3: TGTGCCAGCAGCTTGGAAATTCGTAACTATGGCTACACCTTC. The chain carries TRBV5-5 and TRBJ1-2; D is uncertain. Trimming took off 0 bases at V and 1 base at J, with 7 bases between the two ends. Germline V lookup: CDR1 SGHKS, CDR2 YYEKEE (reference sequence). The CDR3 runs 14 residues.

The chain is built from TRBV12-5 and TRBJ1-2; D is possibly TRBD1 (6 bases). The CDR3 runs to 13 residues. The V end lost 10 bases, the J end lost 0 bases, and 12 bases lay between the germline ends. The germline CDR1 and CDR2 sequences are LGHNT and FRNRAP. The CDR3 DNA follows: TGTGCTACATCCCGGGGGCCTAACTATGGCTACACCTTC. Amino acid sequence: CATSRGPNYGYTF.

The chain links TRBV7-2 to TRBJ1-2, with 10 bases lining up with TRBD1. Per germline, CDR1 SGHTA and CDR2 FQGNSA. The ends lost 5 bases at V and 8 bases at J; junction bases unmatched: 11. The CDR3 loop spans 15 amino acids. The CDR3 DNA is TGTGCCAGCAGCCCCAGGGACAGGGGAAATGGAGGCTACACCTTC. Its protein product is CASSPRDRGNGGYTF.

This clone showed up just once. This sequence joins TRBV7-9 and TRBJ1-4; D call uncertain. Germline V gene data show CDR1 as SEHNR and CDR2 as FQNEAQ (reference sequence). There are 13 residues in the CDR3. Trimming pared 5 bases from V and 8 bases from J, leaving 12 bases between. CDR3 DNA sequence: TGTGCCAGCAGCCCCCAAATTGGCGAAAAACTGTTTTTT. It codes for CASSPQIGEKLFF.

V usage is TRBV7-3 and J usage is TRBJ2-1; D might be TRBD2 (5 bases). CDR3 length: 13 residues. The germline gives CDR1 SGHTA, CDR2 FQGTGA. Trimming took off 0 bases at V and 12 bases at J, with 12 bases between the two ends. The CDR3 loop is CASSLTDPGRQFF. The CDR3 DNA follows: TGTGCCAGCAGCTTAACGGACCCTGGGAGGCAGTTCTTC.

This chain links TRBV7-3 with TRBJ1-2, with a tentative D call TRBD1 (5 bases). Germline assignment: CDR1 SGHTA and CDR2 FQGTGA. V dropped 5 bases and J dropped 1 base, with 11 bases sitting between them. This CDR3 has 14 residues. CDR3 DNA sequence: TGTGCCAGCAGCCTGTACGGGGGTAACTATGGCTACACCTTC. Its protein is CASSLYGGNYGYTF.